This T cell receptor (beta chain) was found in a study of cytomegalovirus exposure and HLA in healthy donors. Study-level information: Approximately 180 million T cells yielded 110 million or so unique TCR beta sequences in earlier analysis. Study conclusions and caveats: Reportedly, cytomegalovirus status was diagnosed with high sensitivity and specificity.

The PCR had 60 Vbeta and 13 Jbeta primers. Produced via immunoSEQ multiplex PCR; TCRdb's table is partial and in-frame only. The table shows over 110,000 clones, with 70% to 80% occurring only once. Details on this clone: Its antigen is undetermined.

The CDR3 extends over 14 amino acids. Donors consisted of healthy bone marrow donors. The clonotype comes from a female donor in good health and CMV-seronegative. The genes are TRBV7-5 and TRBJ2-5; no check of the table's D call, TRBD2, against the DNA was made. TRBV7-5 is shown as a pseudogene. The sequenced material came from PBMCs. The CDR3 nucleotides are TGTGTCAGAAACCTCTCGTGGGAGGAAGAGACCCAGTACTTC. Translation gives CVRNLSWEEETQYF.